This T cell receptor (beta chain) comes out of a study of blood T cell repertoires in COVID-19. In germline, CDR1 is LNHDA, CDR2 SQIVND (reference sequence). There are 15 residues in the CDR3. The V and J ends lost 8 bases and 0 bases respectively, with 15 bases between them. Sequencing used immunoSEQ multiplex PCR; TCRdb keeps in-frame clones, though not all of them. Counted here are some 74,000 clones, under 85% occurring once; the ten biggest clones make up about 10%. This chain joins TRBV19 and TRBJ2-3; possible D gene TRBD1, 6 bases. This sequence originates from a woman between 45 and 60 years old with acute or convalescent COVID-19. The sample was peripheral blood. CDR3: CASREWGPSTDTQYF. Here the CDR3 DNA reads TGTGCCAGTCGTGAATGGGGGCCTAGCACAGATACGCAGTATTTT.